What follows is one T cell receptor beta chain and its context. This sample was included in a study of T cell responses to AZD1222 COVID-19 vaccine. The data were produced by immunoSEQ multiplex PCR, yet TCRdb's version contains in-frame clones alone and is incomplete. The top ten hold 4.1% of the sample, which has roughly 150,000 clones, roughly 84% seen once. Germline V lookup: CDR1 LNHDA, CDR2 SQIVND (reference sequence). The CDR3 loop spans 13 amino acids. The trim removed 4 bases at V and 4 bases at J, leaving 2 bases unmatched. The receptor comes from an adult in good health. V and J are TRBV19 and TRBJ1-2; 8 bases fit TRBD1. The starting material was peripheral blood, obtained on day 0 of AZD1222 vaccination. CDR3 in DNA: TGTGCCAGTAGTAGTACAGGGGGCTATGGCTACACCTTC. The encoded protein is CASSSTGGYGYTF.